This T cell receptor beta chain was obtained from a study of cytomegalovirus exposure and HLA in healthy donors. Study-level background: Assignment to the Caucasian-associated ancestry cluster applied to about 80% of the approximately 370 genotyped donors.

Both 60 Vbeta primers and 13 Jbeta primers went into the PCR. Assay: immunoSEQ multiplex PCR; the TCRdb copy retains only in-frame clones and omits some. The sample lists approximately 88,000 clones, roughly three quarters seen once, with roughly 3.7% in the top ten. Whole-study results and caveats: Association of a missense DCLRE1C variant with TCR beta V- and J-gene trimming was reported in a later analysis. An ancestry cluster, one associated with Asian ancestry, reportedly showed fewer N-insertions than the 666-donor mean in a later analysis.

Turning to this clone: No antigen is known for it.

Trimming stripped 8 bases from V and 0 bases from J, with 15 bases between. The germline CDR1 and CDR2 sequences are SNHLY and FYNNEI. The CDR3 is 15 residues long. The source material was PBMCs. This TCR was recovered from a man aged 30 to 45 in good health and CMV-seronegative. The chain links TRBV2 to TRBJ2-3; D may be TRBD1 (6 bases). CDR3 nucleotide sequence: TGTGCCAGCGGATCACAGGGCCATAGCACAGATACGCAGTATTTT. It is translated as CASGSQGHSTDTQYF.